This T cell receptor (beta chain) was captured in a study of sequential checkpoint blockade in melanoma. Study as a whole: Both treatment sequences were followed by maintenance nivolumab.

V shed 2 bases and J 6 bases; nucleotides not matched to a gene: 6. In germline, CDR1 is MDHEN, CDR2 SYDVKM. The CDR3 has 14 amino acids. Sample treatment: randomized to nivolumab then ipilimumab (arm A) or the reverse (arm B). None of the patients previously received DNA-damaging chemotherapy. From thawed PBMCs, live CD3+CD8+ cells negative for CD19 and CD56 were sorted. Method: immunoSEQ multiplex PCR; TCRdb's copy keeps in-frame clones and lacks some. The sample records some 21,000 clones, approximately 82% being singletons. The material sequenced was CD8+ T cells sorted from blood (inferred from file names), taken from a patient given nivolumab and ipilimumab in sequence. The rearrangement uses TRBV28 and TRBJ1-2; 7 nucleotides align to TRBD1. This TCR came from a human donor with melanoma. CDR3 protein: CASSLAPTGHGYTF. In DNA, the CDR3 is TGTGCCAGCAGTTTAGCCCCGACAGGGCATGGCTACACCTTC.